The source of this T cell receptor beta chain is a study of blood T cell repertoires in COVID-19. Study-level information: Donors in the United States, Italy and Spain gave samples during acute or convalescent COVID-19. Nucleic acid was either cDNA or gDNA, and it came from T cells, B-cell-depleted T cells, or PBMCs.

Original processing methods: Reference gene primer amplification in the assay estimated nucleated cell counts. The data were produced by immunoSEQ multiplex PCR, yet TCRdb's version contains in-frame clones alone and is incomplete. V, J and clone size were drawn from that table, and D and trimming were deduced from the DNA. This table holds over 100,000 clones, more than 85% found once. This receptor was obtained from a man aged 50-59 years with active or convalescent COVID-19. Sequencing was carried out using peripheral blood.

The CDR3 DNA reads TGTGCCACCAGCAGCTCGGGGGTACCTAATGAAAAACTGTTTTTT. Translated: CATSSSGVPNEKLFF. The chain is built from TRBV15 and TRBJ1-4; D perhaps matches TRBD1 (5 bases). Germline V gene sequence: CDR1 LNHNV, CDR2 YYDKDF (reference sequence). CDR3 length: 15 residues. V was shortened by 3 bases and J by 3 bases, with 11 bases between the two germline ends.